A selection of T cell receptor beta chains follows, all from one sample in a study of blood T cell repertoires in COVID-19. Generated by immunoSEQ multiplex PCR, the TCRdb table keeps only in-frame clones and is missing some. The repertoire holds roughly 220,000 clones, less than 85% seen once, with 5.5% in the top ten. The sequenced sample consisted of peripheral blood. The receptors were sampled from a woman between 70 and 85 years old with acute or convalescent COVID-19. Each CDR3 is given with its conserved first and last residue. The D gene is left open where the match is weak. Clone sizes are given selectively: once, few, many, or a class where the clone is expanded.

j_call	d_call	clone_size	v_call	cdr3_nt	cdr3_aa
TRBJ1-3	NA	NA	TRBV5-1	TGCGCCAGCAGCCCTACAGTGTTCTCTGGAAACACCATATATTTT	CASSPTVFSGNTIYF
TRBJ1-1	NA	once	TRBV2	TGTGCCAGCAGTGAAGCGCGGGGCAGGGATTTGGCTGAAGCTTTCTTT	CASSEARGRDLAEAFF
TRBJ1-2	NA	few	TRBV7-9	TGTGCCAGCAACCTCCCCGGGATTAACTATGGCTACACCTTC	CASNLPGINYGYTF
TRBJ1-4	TRBD1	NA	TRBV4-2	TGTGCCAGCAGCCAAGTCGGGACAGGGAAGGAAAAACTGTTTTTT	CASSQVGTGKEKLFF
TRBJ1-1	NA	NA	TRBV6-6	TGTGCCAGCAGTTACAACCTGGGGGGAATGAACACTGAAGCTTTCTTT	CASSYNLGGMNTEAFF
TRBJ2-1	NA	NA	TRBV5-6	TGTGCCAGCAGCTTTATAAGGGCGGTGAGGGAGCTCTACAATGAGCAGTTCTTC	CASSFIRAVRELYNEQFF
TRBJ1-5	TRBD1	NA	TRBV5-5	TGTGCCAGCAGCTCCCGGGACAGGAATAATCAGCCCCAGCATTTT	CASSSRDRNNQPQHF
TRBJ2-5	TRBD1	NA	TRBV7-8	TGTGCCAGCAGCTTGGGGGCTGGACAGGGGCTGGGGGAGACCCAGTACTTC	CASSLGAGQGLGETQYF
TRBJ1-4	NA	NA	TRBV28	TGTGCCAGCACCCCCACCCGGGGGGCGGCTAATGAAAAACTGTTTTTT	CASTPTRGAANEKLFF
TRBJ1-3	NA	NA	TRBV9	TGTGCCAGCAGCGTAGACGGGAGCTCTGGAAACACCATATATTTT	CASSVDGSSGNTIYF
TRBJ1-1	TRBD1	NA	TRBV4-2	TGTGCCAGCAGCCAACCTAACAGGGGCCTGAACACTGAAGCTTTCTTT	CASSQPNRGLNTEAFF
TRBJ1-1	TRBD1	once	TRBV18	TGTGCCAGCTCGGTAGACACGGGACAGGGTTCAGCTTTCTTT	CASSVDTGQGSAFF
TRBJ1-1	NA	NA	TRBV30	TGTGCCTGGAGTGTTGGATGGGAACAGGTTGAAGCTTTCTTT	CAWSVGWEQVEAFF
TRBJ1-1	TRBD1	NA	TRBV11-2	TGTGCCAGCAGCTCGGTCCCGGGACAGGGAGGGAACACTGAAGCTTTCTTT	CASSSVPGQGGNTEAFF
TRBJ2-7	NA	NA	TRBV15	TGTGCCACCAGCAGAGACACGGTAATAGCCGACGAGCAGTACTTC	CATSRDTVIADEQYF
TRBJ1-2	TRBD1	few	TRBV28	TGTGCCAGTACAAGACCTGACAGGGAAACTCGGGGCTACACCTTC	CASTRPDRETRGYTF
TRBJ2-3	TRBD1	NA	TRBV19	TGTGCCAGTAGTATCCGGGACAGGGGAGTTCCAGATACGCAGTATTTT	CASSIRDRGVPDTQYF
TRBJ1-6	NA	once	TRBV25-1	TGTGCCAGCATGGGGACGGGGGATTCACCCCTCCACTTT	CASMGTGDSPLHF
TRBJ2-7	TRBD2	NA	TRBV24-1	TGTGCCACCAGTGATGGACTAGCGGGATCCTACGAGCAGTACTTC	CATSDGLAGSYEQYF
TRBJ2-7	TRBD2	NA	TRBV18	TGTGCCAGCTCACCACTTCTTCAGCCTAGCGGGAAGGGGTACGAGCAGTACTTC	CASSPLLQPSGKGYEQYF
TRBJ1-4	TRBD1	NA	TRBV10-3	TGTGCCATCAGCCTGGGACAGGGTAGTGAAAAACTGTTTTTT	CAISLGQGSEKLFF
TRBJ1-2	NA	NA	TRBV29-1	TGCAGCGTTGACAGGGACTATGGCTACACCTTC	CSVDRDYGYTF
TRBJ1-3	NA	NA	TRBV12-1	TGTGCCAGCAGCTTGGAGGGGGGAAACACCATATATTTT	CASSLEGGNTIYF
TRBJ2-1	TRBD1	NA	TRBV11-2	TGTGCCAGCAGCACGGGGACAGGCTTCTATGAGCAGTTCTTC	CASSTGTGFYEQFF
TRBJ1-1	NA	NA	TRBV11-2	TGTGCCAGCAGCTTAGCTGGCGGCGCGGTCGCTGAAGCTTTCTTT	CASSLAGGAVAEAFF
TRBJ1-5	NA	NA	TRBV28	TGTGCCAGCATGGGGGGGCTGGGGCAGCCCCAGCATTTT	CASMGGLGQPQHF
TRBJ2-5	TRBD2	NA	TRBV6-5	TGTGCCAGCAGTTACTCCCGGACTAGCGGAGAGACCCAGTACTTC	CASSYSRTSGETQYF
TRBJ2-1	NA	NA	TRBV28	TGTGCCAGCAGTTTAATATATGTGGGTGGGGGCGATGAGCAGTTCTTC	CASSLIYVGGGDEQFF
TRBJ1-6	TRBD1	NA	TRBV9	TGTGCCAGCAGCCCAGGTCGGGACAGGGCTAATTCACCCCTCCACTTT	CASSPGRDRANSPLHF
TRBJ2-1	TRBD1	NA	TRBV6-5	TGTGCCAGCAGGGCGGGACAGGGGTCTTACAATGAGCAGTTCTTC	CASRAGQGSYNEQFF
TRBJ2-3	TRBD2	NA	TRBV3-1/TRBV3-2	TGTGCCAGCAGCCAAGTACTAGCGGGCACAGATACGCAGTATTTT	CASSQVLAGTDTQYF
TRBJ2-1	TRBD1	NA	TRBV28	TGTGCCAGCAGTTTAATCGGGACAGGGTCCAATGAGCAGTTCTTC	CASSLIGTGSNEQFF
TRBJ2-7	NA	NA	TRBV28	TGTGCCAGCACGGCCCCCCCACGGCGGGAGCAGTACTTC	CASTAPPRREQYF
TRBJ2-5	TRBD2	NA	TRBV19	TGTGCCAGTAGTGGAGGAGCCGGGGGGGAGACCCAGTACTTC	CASSGGAGGETQYF
TRBJ2-7	NA	few	TRBV2	TGTGCCAGCGGCCGACCACAGGGACCCTCCTACGAGCAGTACTTC	CASGRPQGPSYEQYF
TRBJ1-6	TRBD1	once	TRBV25-1	TGTGCCAGCAGTGAATCGGGACAGGGGGCGTCATTTAATTCACCCCTCCACTTT	CASSESGQGASFNSPLHF
TRBJ1-5	NA	NA	TRBV2	TGTGCCAGCAATTCGGTATACAGCAATCAGCCCCAGCATTTT	CASNSVYSNQPQHF
TRBJ1-1	NA	NA	TRBV7-2	TGTGCCAGCAGCCCCAGTCGGGGAACCATGAACACTGAAGCTTTCTTT	CASSPSRGTMNTEAFF
TRBJ1-6	NA	NA	TRBV24-1	TGTGCCACCAGCGGGAGGGACAACTATAATTCACCCCTCCACTTT	CATSGRDNYNSPLHF
TRBJ1-6	TRBD1	NA	TRBV27	TGTGCCAGCAGTTTATTCAGGGGGAATTCACCCCTCCACTTT	CASSLFRGNSPLHF
TRBJ2-5	NA	NA	TRBV19	TGTGCCAGTAGTATAATCGGAGAGACCCAGTACTTC	CASSIIGETQYF
TRBJ1-2	NA	NA	TRBV6-1	TGTGCCAGCAGTGAACCCGGACTCTGGAGCTACACCTTC	CASSEPGLWSYTF
TRBJ2-1	NA	NA	TRBV28	TGTGCCAGCAGTCCCTCTAGCGCGAGCTCCTACAATGAGCAGTTCTTC	CASSPSSASSYNEQFF
TRBJ2-3	TRBD2	NA	TRBV5-6	TGTGCCAGCAGCCCTGTAGCGGGAGGGAACACAGATACGCAGTATTTT	CASSPVAGGNTDTQYF
TRBJ1-6	TRBD1	NA	TRBV5-6	TGTGCCAGCAGCGTGACAGGGGGCTGGGGTTCACCCCTCCACTTT	CASSVTGGWGSPLHF
TRBJ2-7	NA	NA	TRBV2	TGTGCCAGCAGTGGGCAGTCCTACGAGCAGTACTTC	CASSGQSYEQYF
TRBJ2-2	TRBD2	few	TRBV2	TGTGCCAGCAGTGAACTAGCGGGCTACACCGGGGAGCTGTTTTTT	CASSELAGYTGELFF
TRBJ2-5	TRBD2	NA	TRBV29-1	TGCAGCGTCAAAGCGGGAGGGCAGGAGACCCAGTACTTC	CSVKAGGQETQYF
TRBJ1-2	TRBD1	NA	TRBV28	TGTGCCAGCAGCCGCACGACAGGGGGCGCCTATGGCTACACCTTC	CASSRTTGGAYGYTF
TRBJ2-1	NA	NA	TRBV11-3	TGTGCCAGCAGCCCGGGACAATACAATGAGCAGTTCTTC	CASSPGQYNEQFF